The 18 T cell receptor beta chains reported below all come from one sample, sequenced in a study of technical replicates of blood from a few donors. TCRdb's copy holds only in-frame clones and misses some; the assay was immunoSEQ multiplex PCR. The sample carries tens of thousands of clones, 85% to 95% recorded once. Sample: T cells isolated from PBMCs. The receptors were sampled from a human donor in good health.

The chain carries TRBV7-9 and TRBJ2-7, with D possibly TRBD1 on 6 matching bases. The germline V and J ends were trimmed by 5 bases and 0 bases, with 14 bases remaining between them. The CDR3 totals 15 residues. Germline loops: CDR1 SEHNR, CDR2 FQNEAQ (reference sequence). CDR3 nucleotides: TGTGCCAGCAGCCCTTACAGGGTGGGCTCCTACGAGCAGTACTTC. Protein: CASSPYRVGSYEQYF.

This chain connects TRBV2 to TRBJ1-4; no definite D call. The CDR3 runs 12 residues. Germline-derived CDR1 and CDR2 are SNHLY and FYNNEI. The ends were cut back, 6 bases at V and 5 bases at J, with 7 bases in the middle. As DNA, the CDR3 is TGTGCCAGCAGGACGGAGAATGAAAAACTGTTTTTT. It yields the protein CASRTENEKLFF.

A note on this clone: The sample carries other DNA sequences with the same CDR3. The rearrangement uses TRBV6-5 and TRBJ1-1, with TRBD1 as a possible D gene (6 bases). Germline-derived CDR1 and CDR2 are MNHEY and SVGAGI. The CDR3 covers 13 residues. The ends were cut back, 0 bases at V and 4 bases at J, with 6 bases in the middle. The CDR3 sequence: CASSYSGGTEAFF. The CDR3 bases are TGTGCCAGCAGTTACTCAGGGGGCACTGAAGCTTTCTTT.

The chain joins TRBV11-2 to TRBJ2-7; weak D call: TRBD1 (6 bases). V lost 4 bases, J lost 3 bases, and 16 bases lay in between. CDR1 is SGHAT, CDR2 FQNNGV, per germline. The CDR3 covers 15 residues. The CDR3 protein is CASSSPYRASYEQYF. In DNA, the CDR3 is TGTGCCAGCAGCTCACCCTACAGGGCGAGCTACGAGCAGTACTTC. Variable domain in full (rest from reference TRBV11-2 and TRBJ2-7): EAGVAQSPRYKIIEKRQSVAFWCNPISGHATLYWYQQILGQGPKLLIQFQNNGVVDDSQLPKDRFSAERLKGVDSTLKIQPAKLEDSAVYLCASSSPYRASYEQYFGPGTRLTVT.

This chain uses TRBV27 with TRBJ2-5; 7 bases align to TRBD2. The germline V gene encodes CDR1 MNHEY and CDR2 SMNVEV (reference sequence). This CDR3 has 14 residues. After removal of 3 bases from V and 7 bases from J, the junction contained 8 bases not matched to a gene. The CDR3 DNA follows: TGTGCCAGCAGTTTTTTGGGGGAGGGGCGGACCCAGTACTTC. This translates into CASSFLGEGRTQYF.

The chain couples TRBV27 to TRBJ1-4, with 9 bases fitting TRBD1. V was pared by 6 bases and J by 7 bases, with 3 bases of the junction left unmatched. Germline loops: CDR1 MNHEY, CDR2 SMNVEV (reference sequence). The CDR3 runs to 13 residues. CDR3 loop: CASRTGGGEKLFF. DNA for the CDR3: TGTGCCAGCAGGACAGGGGGAGGTGAAAAACTGTTTTTT. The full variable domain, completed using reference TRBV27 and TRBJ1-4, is EAQVTQNPRYLITVTGKKLTVTCSQNMNHEYMSWYRQDPGLGLRQIYYSMNVEVTDKGDVPEGYKVSRKEKRNFPLILESPSPNQTSLYFCASRTGGGEKLFFGSGTQLSVL.

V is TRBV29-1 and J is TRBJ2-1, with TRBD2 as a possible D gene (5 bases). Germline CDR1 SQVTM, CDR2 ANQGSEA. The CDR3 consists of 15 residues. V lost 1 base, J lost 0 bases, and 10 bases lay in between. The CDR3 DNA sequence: TGCAGCGTTGAAGGCGGGTCTGACTCCTACAATGAGCAGTTCTTC. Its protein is CSVEGGSDSYNEQFF.

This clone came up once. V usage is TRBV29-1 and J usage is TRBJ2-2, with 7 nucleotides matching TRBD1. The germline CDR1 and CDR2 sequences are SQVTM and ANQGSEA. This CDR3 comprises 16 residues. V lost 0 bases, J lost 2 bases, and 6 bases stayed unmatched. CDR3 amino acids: CSVEDATGSNTGELFF. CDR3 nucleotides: TGCAGCGTTGAAGATGCGACAGGGTCCAACACCGGGGAGCTGTTTTTT.

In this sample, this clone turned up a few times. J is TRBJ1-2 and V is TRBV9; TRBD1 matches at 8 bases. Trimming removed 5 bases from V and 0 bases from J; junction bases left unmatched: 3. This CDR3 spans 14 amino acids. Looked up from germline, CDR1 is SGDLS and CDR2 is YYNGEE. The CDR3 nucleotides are TGTGCCAGCAGGGGACAGGTGGCTAACTATGGCTACACCTTC. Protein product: CASRGQVANYGYTF. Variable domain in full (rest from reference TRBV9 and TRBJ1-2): DSGVTQTPKHLITATGQRVTLRCSPRSGDLSVYWYQQSLDQGLQFLIQYYNGEERAKGNILERFSAQQFPDLHSELNLSSLELGDSALYFCASRGQVANYGYTFGSGTRLTVV.

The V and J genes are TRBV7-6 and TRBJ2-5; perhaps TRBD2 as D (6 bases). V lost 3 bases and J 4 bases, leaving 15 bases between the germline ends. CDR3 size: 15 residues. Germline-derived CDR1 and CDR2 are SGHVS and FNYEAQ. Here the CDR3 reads CASSFNPGLGETQYF. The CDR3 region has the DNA TGTGCCAGCAGCTTCAACCCGGGACTCGGAGAGACCCAGTACTTC.

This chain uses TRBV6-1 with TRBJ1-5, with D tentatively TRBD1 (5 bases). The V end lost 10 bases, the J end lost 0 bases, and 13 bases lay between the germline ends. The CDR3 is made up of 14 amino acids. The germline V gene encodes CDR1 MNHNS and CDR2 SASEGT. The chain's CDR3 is CATDDSYSNQPQHF. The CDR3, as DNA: TGTGCCACCGACGACAGTTATAGCAATCAGCCCCAGCATTTT.

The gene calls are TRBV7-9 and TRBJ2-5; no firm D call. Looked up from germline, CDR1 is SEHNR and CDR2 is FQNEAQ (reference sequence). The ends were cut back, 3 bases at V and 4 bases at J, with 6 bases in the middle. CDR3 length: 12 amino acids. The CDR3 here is CASSFSGETQYF. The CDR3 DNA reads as TGTGCCAGCAGCTTCTCCGGAGAGACCCAGTACTTC.

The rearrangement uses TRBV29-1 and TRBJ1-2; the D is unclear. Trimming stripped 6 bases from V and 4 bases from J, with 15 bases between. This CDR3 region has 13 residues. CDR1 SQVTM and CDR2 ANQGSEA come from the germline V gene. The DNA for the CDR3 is TGCAGCGTAAATGAAGAGCGCTCCTATGGCTACACCTTC. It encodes CSVNEERSYGYTF.

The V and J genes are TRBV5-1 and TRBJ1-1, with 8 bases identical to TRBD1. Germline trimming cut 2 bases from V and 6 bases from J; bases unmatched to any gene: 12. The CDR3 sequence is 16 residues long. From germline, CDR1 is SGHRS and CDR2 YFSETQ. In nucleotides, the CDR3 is TGCGCCAGCAGCTTTGGGCAGGGGGCCCGGGGGCCTGAAGCTTTCTTT. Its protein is CASSFGQGARGPEAFF. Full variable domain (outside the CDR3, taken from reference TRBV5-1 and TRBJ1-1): KAGVTQTPRYLIKTRGQQVTLSCSPISGHRSVSWYQQTPGQGLQFLFEYFSETQRNKGNFPGRFSGRQFSNSRSEMNVSTLELGDSALYLCASSFGQGARGPEAFFGQGTRLTVV.

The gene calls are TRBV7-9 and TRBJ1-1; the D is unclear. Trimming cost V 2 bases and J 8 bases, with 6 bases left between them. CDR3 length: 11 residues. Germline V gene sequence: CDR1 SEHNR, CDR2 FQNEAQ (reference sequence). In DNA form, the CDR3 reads TGTGCCAGCAGCTTATCCTTGGAAGCTTTCTTT. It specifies CASSLSLEAFF.

The CDR3 region is CASSIKVAGRNQPQHF. CDR3 bases: TGTGCCAGTAGTATTAAGGTGGCAGGGCGGAATCAGCCCCAGCATTTT. The chain recombines TRBV19 with TRBJ1-5, with a weak D call TRBD1 (5 bases). Per the germline V gene, CDR1 is LNHDA and CDR2 is SQIVND (reference sequence). The CDR3 has 16 residues. V dropped 3 bases and J dropped 4 bases, with 16 bases sitting between them.

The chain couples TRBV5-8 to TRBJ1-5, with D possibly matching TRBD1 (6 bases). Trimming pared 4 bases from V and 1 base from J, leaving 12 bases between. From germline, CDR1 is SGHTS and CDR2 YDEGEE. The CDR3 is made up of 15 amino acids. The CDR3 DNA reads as TGTGCCAGCAGCCCGACCGGGACAAGCAATCAGCCCCAGCATTTT. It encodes CASSPTGTSNQPQHF. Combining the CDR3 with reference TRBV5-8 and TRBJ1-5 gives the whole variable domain EAGVTQSPTHLIKTRGQQATLRCSPISGHTSVYWYQQALGLGLQFLLWYDEGEERNRGNFPPRFSGRQFPNYSSELNVNALELEDSALYLCASSPTGTSNQPQHFGDGTRLSIL.

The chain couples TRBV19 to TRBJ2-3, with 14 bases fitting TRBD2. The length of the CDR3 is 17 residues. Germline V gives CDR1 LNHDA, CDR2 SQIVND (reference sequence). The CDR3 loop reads CAVSATSGRVGTDTQYF. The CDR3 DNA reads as TGTGCGGTTAGCGCGACTAGCGGGAGGGTCGGCACAGATACGCAGTATTTT.